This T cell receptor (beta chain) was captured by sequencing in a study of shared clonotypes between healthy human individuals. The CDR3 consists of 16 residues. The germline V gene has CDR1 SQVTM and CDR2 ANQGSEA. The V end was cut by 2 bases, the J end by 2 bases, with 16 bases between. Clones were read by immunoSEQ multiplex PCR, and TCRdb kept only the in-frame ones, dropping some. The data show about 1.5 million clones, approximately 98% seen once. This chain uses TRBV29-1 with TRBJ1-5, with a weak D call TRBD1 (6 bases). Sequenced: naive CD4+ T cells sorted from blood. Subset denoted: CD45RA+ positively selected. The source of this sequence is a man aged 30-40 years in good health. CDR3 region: CSVERVGGDGNQPQHF. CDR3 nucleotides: TGCAGCGTTGAAAGGGTCGGGGGCGATGGCAATCAGCCCCAGCATTTT.